The rows below give T cell receptor beta chains drawn from one sample of a study of T cells in localized non-small cell lung cancer. Method: immunoSEQ multiplex PCR; TCRdb's copy keeps in-frame clones and lacks some. The table lists roughly 72,000 clones, more than 70% of them singletons. The source was peripheral blood, collected before any cancer treatment. The receptor set was obtained from a female donor older than 55 with stage I lung adenocarcinoma. Both conserved end residues are trimmed from each CDR3. Each record gives: clone size, V gene, D gene, CDR3 protein. D genes are given only for firm matches. Part of the rows lack a size; the others show once, few, many or a class for expanded clones.

size: -
V: TRBV4-3
D: -
CDR3: ASSQDRGGGAGTQY

size: -
V: TRBV11-2
D: -
CDR3: ASSLGIAVNNEQF

size: -
V: TRBV11-3
D: -
CDR3: ASSIRGSETQY

size: once
V: TRBV6-5
D: TRBD1
CDR3: ASTGQGNTYQPQH

size: few
V: TRBV29-1
D: -
CDR3: SVEGRGTEAF

size: -
V: TRBV6-1
D: -
CDR3: ASSDFGGASNQPQH

size: -
V: TRBV19
D: TRBD1
CDR3: ASSRGTDLQETQY

size: once
V: TRBV6-1
D: TRBD1
CDR3: ASRQTGGGYNEQF

size: -
V: TRBV7-7
D: -
CDR3: ASSLGMGAEAF

size: -
V: TRBV29-1
D: -
CDR3: SGQTGKGGNIQY

size: once
V: TRBV5-4
D: -
CDR3: ASSLGVGYEQY

size: few
V: TRBV6-5
D: -
CDR3: ASSTPQATAF

size: -
V: TRBV30
D: -
CDR3: AWGRNEKLF

size: -
V: TRBV15
D: TRBD1
CDR3: ATSITGQDYEQY

size: -
V: TRBV15
D: -
CDR3: ATSRDLASFYGYT

size: -
V: TRBV5-5
D: TRBD1
CDR3: ASSQIGTARKGGGGYT

size: -
V: TRBV7-3
D: TRBD2
CDR3: ASSRRGGPGNEQF

size: -
V: TRBV19
D: TRBD1
CDR3: ASSTQGAWTEAF

size: -
V: TRBV18
D: -
CDR3: ASSPLGTTDTQY

size: -
V: TRBV7-8
D: -
CDR3: ASSLGRLAETQY

size: -
V: TRBV29-1
D: TRBD1
CDR3: SVVGGQGVPSGEQF

size: -
V: TRBV11-2
D: -
CDR3: ASSFLGQNQPQH

size: -
V: TRBV28
D: -
CDR3: ASSLGRAYGYT